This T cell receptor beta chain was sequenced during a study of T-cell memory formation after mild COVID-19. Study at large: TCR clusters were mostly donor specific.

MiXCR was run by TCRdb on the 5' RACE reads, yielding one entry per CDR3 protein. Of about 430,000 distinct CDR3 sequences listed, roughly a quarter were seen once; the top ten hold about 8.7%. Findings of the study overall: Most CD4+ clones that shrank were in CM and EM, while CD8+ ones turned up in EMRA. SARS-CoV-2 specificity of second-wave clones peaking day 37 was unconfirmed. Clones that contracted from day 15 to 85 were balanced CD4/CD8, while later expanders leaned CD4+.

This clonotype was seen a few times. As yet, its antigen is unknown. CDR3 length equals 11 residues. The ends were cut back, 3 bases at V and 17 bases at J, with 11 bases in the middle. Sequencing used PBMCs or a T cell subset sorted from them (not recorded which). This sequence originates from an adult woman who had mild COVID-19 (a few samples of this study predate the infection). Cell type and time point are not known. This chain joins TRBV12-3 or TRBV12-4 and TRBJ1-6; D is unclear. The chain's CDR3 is CASSLGPAVHF. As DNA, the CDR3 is TGTGCCAGCAGTTTGGGCCCAGCGGTCCACTTT.